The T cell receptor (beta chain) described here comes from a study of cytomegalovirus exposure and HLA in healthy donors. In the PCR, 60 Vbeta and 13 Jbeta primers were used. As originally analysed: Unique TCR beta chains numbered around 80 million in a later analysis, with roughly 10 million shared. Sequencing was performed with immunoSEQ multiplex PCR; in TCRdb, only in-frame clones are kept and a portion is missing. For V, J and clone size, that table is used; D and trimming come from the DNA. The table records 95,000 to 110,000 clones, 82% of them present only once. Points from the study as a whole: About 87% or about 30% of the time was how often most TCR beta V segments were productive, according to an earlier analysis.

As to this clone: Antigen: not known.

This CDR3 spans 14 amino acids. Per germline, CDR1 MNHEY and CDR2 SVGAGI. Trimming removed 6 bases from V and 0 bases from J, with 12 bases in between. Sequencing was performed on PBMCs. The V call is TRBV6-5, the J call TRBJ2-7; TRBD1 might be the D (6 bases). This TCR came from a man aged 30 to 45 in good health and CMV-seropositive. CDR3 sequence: CASSRGGSSYEQYF. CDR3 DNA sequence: TGTGCCAGCAGCAGGGGTGGGAGCTCCTACGAGCAGTACTTC.